The present entry profiles one T cell receptor beta chain with its context. TCRdb's table, derived via immunoSEQ multiplex PCR, lists solely in-frame clones and lacks some. This repertoire shows 100,000 to 130,000 clones, approximately 84% found once; its top ten account for about 4%. This CDR3 region has 13 residues. Trimming cost V 2 bases and J 5 bases; bases outside gene matches: 2. Germline CDR1 is MNHEY and CDR2 is SVGAGI. The sample belongs to a study of blood T cell repertoires in COVID-19. For the study at large: Spain, Italy and the United States supplied samples that represented acute and convalescent COVID-19.

Material for sequencing was peripheral blood. This receptor was identified in a human donor in a cohort sampled during active COVID-19. The V call is TRBV6-5, the J call TRBJ2-5, with 7 nucleotides matching TRBD2. CDR3: CASSYDGGETQYF. CDR3 bases: TGTGCCAGCAGTTACGACGGGGGGGAGACCCAGTACTTC.